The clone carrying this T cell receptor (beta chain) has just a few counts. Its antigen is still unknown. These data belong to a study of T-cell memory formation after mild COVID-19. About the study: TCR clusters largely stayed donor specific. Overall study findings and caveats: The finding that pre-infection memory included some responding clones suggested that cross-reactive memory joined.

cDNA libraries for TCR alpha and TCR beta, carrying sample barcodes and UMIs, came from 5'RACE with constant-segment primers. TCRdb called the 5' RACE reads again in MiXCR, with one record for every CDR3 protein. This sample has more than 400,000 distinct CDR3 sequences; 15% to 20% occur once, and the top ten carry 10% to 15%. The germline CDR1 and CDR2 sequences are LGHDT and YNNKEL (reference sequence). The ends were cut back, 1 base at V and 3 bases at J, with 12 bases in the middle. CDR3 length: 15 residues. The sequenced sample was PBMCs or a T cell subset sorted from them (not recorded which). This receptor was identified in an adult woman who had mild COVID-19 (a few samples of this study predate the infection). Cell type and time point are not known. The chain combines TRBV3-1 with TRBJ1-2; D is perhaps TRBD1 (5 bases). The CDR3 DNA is TGTGCCAGCAGCCAAGGAGGGGCATTAGACTATGGCTACACCTTC. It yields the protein CASSQGGALDYGYTF.